The clone carrying this T cell receptor beta chain was detected only a few times. What it recognizes is unknown. Trimming pared 5 bases from V and 7 bases from J, leaving 21 bases between. Per the germline V gene, CDR1 is MDHEN and CDR2 is SYDVKM. This CDR3 spans 17 amino acids. This specimen belongs to a study of early T cells in non-severe SARS-CoV-2 infection. On the study more broadly: Bulk RNA from unsorted whole blood was sequenced; chains were unpaired. Whole-study results and caveats: Matches to VDJdb favored anti-spike CD8 responses and missed private and CD4 specificities.

TCRdb called the 5' RACE reads again in MiXCR, with one record for every CDR3 protein. The profile shows about 40,000 distinct CDR3 sequences, roughly 5% of them singletons. The chain is built from TRBV28 and TRBJ1-6, with TRBD1 as a possible D gene (5 bases). The sequence was collected from an adult who was a healthcare worker with PCR-confirmed SARS-CoV-2 infection or an uninfected control (not recorded which). Input material: whole blood. Here the CDR3 reads CASSGGRLQGQNSPLHF. The CDR3, as DNA: TGTGCCAGCAGTGGGGGTCGCCTTCAGGGTCAGAATTCACCCCTCCACTTT.